This TCR beta chain comes out of a study of Graves' ophthalmopathy and Graves' hyperthyroidism. Study overall: Prior to any treatment, peripheral blood was collected at the time of initial diagnosis.

The sequenced template was RNA, covering the TCR beta CDR3 region. First-round RT-PCR relied on HTBI primers, and a second-round multiplex PCR came next. From the multiplex PCR reads, TCRdb called clonotypes with MiXCR, one entry per CDR3 protein. The table shows about 420,000 distinct CDR3 sequences, with approximately 21% occurring only once. Trimming at V came to 6 bases and at J to 1 base, leaving 9 bases not matched to a gene. The CDR3 sequence is 16 residues long. The germline V gene has CDR1 MNHEY and CDR2 SMNVEV (reference sequence). Each hyperthyroidism patient was newly diagnosed, with under 2 months' duration, and aged 18 to 65.

Source material: peripheral blood. The chain carries TRBV27 and TRBJ2-5; 9 bases match TRBD2. The clonotype was recovered from a woman aged 18-29 years with stable Graves' hyperthyroidism. DNA of the CDR3: TGTGCCAGCAGCCACCGGACTAGCGCAGGCCAAGAGACCCAGTACTTC. It yields the protein CASSHRTSAGQETQYF.